This T cell receptor beta chain was sequenced during a study of T cell changes during pregnancy in multiple sclerosis. Measured with immunoSEQ multiplex PCR; TCRdb has only the in-frame clones, and not every one. This repertoire shows 15,000 to 20,000 clones, approximately 85% found once; its top ten account for over 10%. Germline CDR1 and CDR2: SGHAT and FQDESV (reference sequence). V dropped 5 bases and J dropped 3 bases, with 14 bases sitting between them. The CDR3 totals 14 residues. The starting material was CD8+ T cells from peripheral blood mononuclear cells, obtained after pregnancy. This TCR came from a female donor in good health, enrolled as a control in a pregnancy study. The chain carries TRBV11-1 and TRBJ2-7; TRBD2 is a possible D gene (5 bases). CDR3 residues: CASSPWTGDYEQYF. In DNA form, the CDR3 reads TGTGCCAGCAGCCCCTGGACTGGAGACTACGAGCAGTACTTC.